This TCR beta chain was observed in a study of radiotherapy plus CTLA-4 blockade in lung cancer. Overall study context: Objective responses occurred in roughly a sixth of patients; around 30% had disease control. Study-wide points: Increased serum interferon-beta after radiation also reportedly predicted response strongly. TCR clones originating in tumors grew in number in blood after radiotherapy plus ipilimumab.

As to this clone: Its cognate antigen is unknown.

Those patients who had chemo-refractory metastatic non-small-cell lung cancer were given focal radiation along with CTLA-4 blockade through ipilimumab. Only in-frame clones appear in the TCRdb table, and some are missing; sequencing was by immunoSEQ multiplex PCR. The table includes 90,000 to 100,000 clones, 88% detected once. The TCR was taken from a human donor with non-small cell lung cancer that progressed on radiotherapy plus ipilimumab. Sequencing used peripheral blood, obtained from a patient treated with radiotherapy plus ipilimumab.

The CDR3 loop is CASSPQPGQGRSYEQYF. DNA for the CDR3: TGTGCCAGCAGCCCGCAACCCGGACAGGGAAGGTCCTACGAGCAGTACTTC. The V gene is TRBV21-1, the J gene TRBJ2-7; the D segment call TRBD1 is taken from the table without a DNA check. TRBV21-1 is deemed a pseudogene. The CDR3 contains 17 residues.